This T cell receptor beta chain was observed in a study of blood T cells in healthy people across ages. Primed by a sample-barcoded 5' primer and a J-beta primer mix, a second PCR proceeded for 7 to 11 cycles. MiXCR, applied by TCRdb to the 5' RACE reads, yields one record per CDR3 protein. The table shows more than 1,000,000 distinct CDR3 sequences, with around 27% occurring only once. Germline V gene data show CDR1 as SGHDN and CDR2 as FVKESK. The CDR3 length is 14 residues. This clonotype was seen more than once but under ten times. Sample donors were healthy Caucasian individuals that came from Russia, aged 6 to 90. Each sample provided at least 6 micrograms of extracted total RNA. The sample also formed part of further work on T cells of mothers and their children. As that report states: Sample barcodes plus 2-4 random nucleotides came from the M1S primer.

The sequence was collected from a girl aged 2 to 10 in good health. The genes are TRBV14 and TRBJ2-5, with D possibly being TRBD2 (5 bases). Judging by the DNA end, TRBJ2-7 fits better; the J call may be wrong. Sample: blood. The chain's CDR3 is CASRSSGMTYEQYF. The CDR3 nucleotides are TGTGCCAGCAGGTCCTCGGGAATGACCTACGAGCAGTACTTC.